This entry is about one T cell receptor (beta chain). This sample is part of a study of CD8+ T cells in alopecia areata. Study-wide background: Severity scores in treated patients reflected the percentage of scalp affected.

The CDR3 spans 13 residues. V was clipped by 4 bases and J by 4 bases, with 10 bases between them. Germline V lookup: CDR1 SGDLS, CDR2 YYNGEE. Indicated treatment: oral pan-JAK inhibitor, 5-10 mg twice daily. RNA extraction was followed by reverse transcription into cDNA, which acted as the sequencing template. Generated by immunoSEQ multiplex PCR, the TCRdb table keeps only in-frame clones and is missing some. The profile shows roughly 120,000 clones, about 54% of them singletons. This sequence originates from a human donor with alopecia areata. The sequencing here drew on CD8+ T cells sorted from blood, taken at week 4, from a patient treated with tofacitinib. The chain couples TRBV9 to TRBJ2-3; weak D call: TRBD1 (6 bases). Here the CDR3 DNA reads TGTGCCAGCAGCACTGGGGGCCCAGATACGCAGTATTTT. Encoded protein: CASSTGGPDTQYF.